This T cell receptor beta chain was observed in a study of blood T cell repertoires in COVID-19. V lost 6 bases and J lost 8; bases outside the gene matches: 11. Germline lookup yields CDR1 ENHRY and CDR2 SYGVKD. The length of the CDR3 is 14 residues. Those enrolled in Seattle joined during active infection and were followed longitudinally afterward. Original processing notes: Reference gene primers were amplified, and this amplification served to estimate nucleated cell counts. The repertoire was sequenced with immunoSEQ multiplex PCR; TCRdb's copy has only in-frame clones and lacks some. That table furnishes V, J and clone size, whereas the DNA furnished D and trimming. The sample has 100,000 to 150,000 clones; 86% are singletons.

The TCR comes from a woman aged 70-85 years with COVID-19, enrolled during active disease. The sample comprised peripheral blood. The chain couples TRBV10-3 to TRBJ1-2; 8 bases are a match to TRBD1. The CDR3 protein is CAIRADAQGAGYTF. CDR3 DNA sequence: TGTGCCATCAGGGCGGACGCTCAGGGGGCCGGCTACACCTTC.